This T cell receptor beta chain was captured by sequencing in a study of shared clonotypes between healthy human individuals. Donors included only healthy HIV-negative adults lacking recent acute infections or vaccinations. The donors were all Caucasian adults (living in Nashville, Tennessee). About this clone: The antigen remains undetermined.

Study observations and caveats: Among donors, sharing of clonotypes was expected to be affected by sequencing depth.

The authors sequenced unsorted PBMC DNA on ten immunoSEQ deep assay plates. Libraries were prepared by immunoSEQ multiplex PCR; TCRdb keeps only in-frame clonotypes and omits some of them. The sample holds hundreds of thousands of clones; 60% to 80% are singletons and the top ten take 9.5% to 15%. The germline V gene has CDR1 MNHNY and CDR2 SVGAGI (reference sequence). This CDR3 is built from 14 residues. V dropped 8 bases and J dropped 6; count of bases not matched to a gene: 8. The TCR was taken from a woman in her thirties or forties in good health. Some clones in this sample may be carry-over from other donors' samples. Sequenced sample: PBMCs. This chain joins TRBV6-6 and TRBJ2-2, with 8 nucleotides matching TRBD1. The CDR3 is CASVETGDSGELFF. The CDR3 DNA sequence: TGTGCCAGCGTCGAGACAGGGGACTCCGGGGAGCTGTTTTTT.